This entry lists 4 T cell receptor beta chains sequenced from one sample in a study of blood T cell repertoires in COVID-19. The data were produced by immunoSEQ multiplex PCR, yet TCRdb's version contains in-frame clones alone and is incomplete. The top ten hold around 15% of the sample, which has around 46,000 clones, 75% to 90% seen once. The specimen was peripheral blood. The receptors stem from a human donor in a cohort sampled during active COVID-19.

V usage is TRBV5-4 and J usage is TRBJ1-6; TRBD1 matches 9 bases. V lost 3 bases, J lost 9 bases, and 13 bases stayed unmatched. Germline assignment: CDR1 SGHNT and CDR2 YYREEE (reference sequence). The CDR3 is 17 amino acids. CDR3: CASSSLRGQGKSSPLHF. The CDR3 DNA is TGTGCCAGCAGCTCCCTCCGGGGACAGGGAAAGAGTTCACCCCTCCACTTT. Filled out from reference TRBV5-4 and TRBJ1-6, the complete variable domain reads ETGVTQSPTHLIKTRGQQVTLRCSSQSGHNTVSWYQQALGQGPQFIFQYYREEENGRGNFPPRFSGLQFPNYSSELNVNALELDDSALYLCASSSLRGQGKSSPLHFGNGTRLTVT.

This CDR3 is CASSLYGRQETQYF. In nucleotides, the CDR3 is TGTGCCAGCAGCCTCTATGGCAGGCAAGAGACCCAGTACTTC. The chain combines TRBV3-1 (or the pseudogene TRBV3-2) with TRBJ2-5; D uncertain. Germline CDR1 LGHDT, CDR2 YNNKEL (reference sequence). With 4 bases removed from V and 2 bases from J, the gap between germline ends came to 11 bases. This CDR3 is 14 amino acids long.

The rearrangement links TRBV7-9 to TRBJ2-5; TRBD2 agrees at 7 bases. V was clipped by 10 bases and J by 10 bases; unmatched bases: 9. This CDR3 has 11 amino acids. Germline values: CDR1 SEHNR, CDR2 FQNEAQ (reference sequence). The CDR3 reads CAIQWGGIQYF. As DNA, the CDR3 is TGTGCCATCCAGTGGGGGGGAATCCAGTACTTC.

The V and J genes are TRBV7-9 and TRBJ2-5; 11 bases agree with TRBD2. Germline V lookup: CDR1 SEHNR, CDR2 FQNEAQ (reference sequence). The V segment lost 4 bases and the J segment 4 bases; nucleotides outside the gene matches: 5. There are 15 residues in the CDR3. DNA of the CDR3: TGTGCCAGCAGCTACACTAGCGGGGGTGGAGAGACCCAGTACTTC. Protein product: CASSYTSGGGETQYF.